This is a list of T cell receptor beta chains from one sample in a study of blood T cell repertoires in COVID-19. The data were produced by immunoSEQ multiplex PCR, yet TCRdb's version contains in-frame clones alone and is incomplete. In the table there are tens of thousands of clones, about 85% of which are singletons. The sequenced material came from peripheral blood. The source is a man between 65 and 80 years old with acute or convalescent COVID-19. CDR3s include the opening cysteine and the closing phenylalanine or tryptophan. The D gene is left open where the match is weak. The size field is filled for only some rows; it gives once, few, many or a size class.

j_gene: TRBJ2-1
v_gene: TRBV5-1
abundance: .
d_gene: TRBD1
CDR3aa: CASSFDRVAFEQFF
CDR3nt: TGCGCCAGCAGCTTCGACAGGGTAGCGTTTGAGCAGTTCTTC

j_gene: TRBJ2-7
v_gene: TRBV2
abundance: .
d_gene: TRBD1
CDR3aa: CASSRDRYEQYF
CDR3nt: TGTGCCAGCAGTCGGGACAGGTACGAGCAGTACTTC

j_gene: TRBJ2-7
v_gene: TRBV3-1/TRBV3-2
abundance: .
d_gene: TRBD2
CDR3aa: CASSQEGTTYEQYF
CDR3nt: TGTGCCAGCAGCCAAGAAGGGACTACCTACGAGCAGTACTTC

j_gene: TRBJ2-2
v_gene: TRBV18
abundance: .
d_gene: .
CDR3aa: CASSPRIGASTGELFF
CDR3nt: TGTGCCAGCTCACCACGCATAGGGGCAAGCACGGGGGAGCTGTTTTTT

j_gene: TRBJ2-1
v_gene: TRBV19
abundance: once
d_gene: TRBD2
CDR3aa: CASRTGTKNNEQFF
CDR3nt: TGTGCCAGCCGGACCGGGACTAAGAACAATGAGCAGTTCTTC

j_gene: TRBJ1-6
v_gene: TRBV5-1
abundance: few
d_gene: .
CDR3aa: CASRQQGSNRSPLHF
CDR3nt: TGCGCCAGCAGACAACAGGGTTCGAACCGTTCACCCCTCCACTTT

j_gene: TRBJ2-5
v_gene: TRBV10-3
abundance: .
d_gene: TRBD1
CDR3aa: CAISEGGTGGNGQETQYF
CDR3nt: TGTGCCATCAGTGAGGGCGGGACAGGGGGAAATGGACAAGAGACCCAGTACTTC

j_gene: TRBJ1-6
v_gene: TRBV28
abundance: .
d_gene: TRBD1
CDR3aa: CASSLPQGGVSPLHF
CDR3nt: TGTGCCAGCAGTTTACCACAGGGGGGGGTTTCACCCCTCCACTTT

j_gene: TRBJ2-3
v_gene: TRBV27
abundance: .
d_gene: .
CDR3aa: CASSFYFTDTQYF
CDR3nt: TGTGCCAGCAGTTTCTATTTCACAGATACGCAGTATTTT

j_gene: TRBJ1-6
v_gene: TRBV6-1
abundance: .
d_gene: TRBD1
CDR3aa: CASSEQGQSNSPLHF
CDR3nt: TGTGCCAGCAGTGAACAGGGACAGAGTAATTCACCCCTCCACTTT

j_gene: TRBJ2-3
v_gene: TRBV29-1
abundance: .
d_gene: TRBD1
CDR3aa: CSVEDPIVLAGQEKSSTDTQYF
CDR3nt: TGCAGCGTTGAAGATCCCATTGTACTGGCGGGACAGGAGAAGTCTAGCACAGATACGCAGTATTTT

j_gene: TRBJ1-4
v_gene: TRBV4-1
abundance: .
d_gene: TRBD1
CDR3aa: CASSTRQGSGEKLFF
CDR3nt: TGCGCCAGCAGCACCCGACAGGGGAGCGGTGAAAAACTGTTTTTT

j_gene: TRBJ1-2
v_gene: TRBV5-4
abundance: .
d_gene: .
CDR3aa: CASSPPPPRTANYGYTF
CDR3nt: TGTGCCAGCAGCCCCCCACCCCCCCGGACAGCTAACTATGGCTACACCTTC

j_gene: TRBJ2-2
v_gene: TRBV15
abundance: .
d_gene: TRBD1
CDR3aa: CATSRRQGAASNTGELFF
CDR3nt: TGTGCCACCAGCAGACGACAGGGGGCAGCGTCGAACACCGGGGAGCTGTTTTTT

j_gene: TRBJ2-5
v_gene: TRBV2
abundance: .
d_gene: TRBD2
CDR3aa: CASSDSLAGGETQYF
CDR3nt: TGTGCCAGCAGTGATAGTCTAGCGGGGGGGGAGACCCAGTACTTC

j_gene: TRBJ2-7
v_gene: TRBV29-1
abundance: .
d_gene: TRBD1
CDR3aa: CSVEAGGAYEQYF
CDR3nt: TGCAGCGTTGAAGCAGGGGGCGCATACGAGCAGTACTTC

j_gene: TRBJ1-5
v_gene: TRBV19
abundance: .
d_gene: .
CDR3aa: CASSIGWQSNQPQHF
CDR3nt: TGTGCCAGTAGTATAGGGTGGCAAAGCAATCAGCCCCAGCATTTT

j_gene: TRBJ2-5
v_gene: TRBV28
abundance: .
d_gene: TRBD1
CDR3aa: CASSSGQGGETQYF
CDR3nt: TGTGCCAGCAGTTCCGGACAGGGGGGGGAGACCCAGTACTTC

j_gene: TRBJ2-3
v_gene: TRBV19
abundance: .
d_gene: TRBD1
CDR3aa: CASSPIGQGAADTQYF
CDR3nt: TGTGCCAGTAGTCCTATAGGACAGGGGGCTGCAGATACGCAGTATTTT

j_gene: TRBJ1-5
v_gene: TRBV5-4
abundance: few
d_gene: .
CDR3aa: CASSLDYNQPQHF
CDR3nt: TGTGCCAGCAGCTTGGATTATAATCAGCCCCAGCATTTT

j_gene: TRBJ1-2
v_gene: TRBV2
abundance: .
d_gene: TRBD1
CDR3aa: CASRVGTGLNYGYTF
CDR3nt: TGTGCCAGCAGGGTCGGGACAGGCCTTAACTATGGCTACACCTTC

j_gene: TRBJ2-1
v_gene: TRBV19
abundance: few
d_gene: .
CDR3aa: CASSLGGDNEQFF
CDR3nt: TGTGCCAGTAGTTTGGGAGGCGACAATGAGCAGTTCTTC

j_gene: TRBJ1-4
v_gene: TRBV5-4
abundance: .
d_gene: .
CDR3aa: CASSLAQGRGEKLFF
CDR3nt: TGTGCCAGCAGCTTGGCCCAGGGGAGAGGGGAAAAACTGTTTTTT

j_gene: TRBJ1-6
v_gene: TRBV6-4
abundance: .
d_gene: TRBD1
CDR3aa: CASSTSGTGFSPLHF
CDR3nt: TGTGCCAGCAGTACCTCCGGGACAGGGTTTTCACCCCTCCACTTT

j_gene: TRBJ2-2
v_gene: TRBV20-1
abundance: .
d_gene: .
CDR3aa: CSASKRANTGELFF
CDR3nt: TGCAGTGCTAGTAAGCGGGCGAACACCGGGGAGCTGTTTTTT

j_gene: TRBJ1-3
v_gene: TRBV11-2
abundance: .
d_gene: TRBD1
CDR3aa: CASSPGTGSGNTIYF
CDR3nt: TGTGCCAGCAGCCCCGGGACAGGGTCTGGAAACACCATATATTTT

j_gene: TRBJ2-1
v_gene: TRBV10-1
abundance: .
d_gene: TRBD2
CDR3aa: CASSEWLAGGPREQFF
CDR3nt: TGCGCCAGCAGTGAGTGGCTAGCGGGGGGGCCTAGAGAGCAGTTCTTC

j_gene: TRBJ2-5
v_gene: TRBV5-1
abundance: .
d_gene: .
CDR3aa: CASSTRDTQETQYF
CDR3nt: TGCGCCAGCAGCACTCGGGACACCCAAGAGACCCAGTACTTC

j_gene: TRBJ2-1
v_gene: TRBV24-1
abundance: .
d_gene: TRBD2
CDR3aa: CATSGIGGAGYNEQFF
CDR3nt: TGTGCCACCAGCGGAATCGGGGGGGCCGGCTACAATGAGCAGTTCTTC

j_gene: TRBJ2-3
v_gene: TRBV5-6
abundance: once
d_gene: .
CDR3aa: CASSLGRGANTQYF
CDR3nt: TGTGCCAGCAGCTTGGGCAGGGGAGCGAATACGCAGTATTTT

j_gene: TRBJ2-2
v_gene: TRBV4-1
abundance: once
d_gene: TRBD1
CDR3aa: CASSLQGDANTGELFF
CDR3nt: TGCGCCAGCAGCCTTCAGGGGGACGCGAACACCGGGGAGCTGTTTTTT

j_gene: TRBJ2-5
v_gene: TRBV7-2
abundance: .
d_gene: .
CDR3aa: CASSLPLGPSWTQYF
CDR3nt: TGTGCCAGCAGCTTACCCCTAGGCCCATCATGGACCCAGTACTTC

j_gene: TRBJ2-1
v_gene: TRBV18
abundance: .
d_gene: .
CDR3aa: CASSPQVVALYNEQFF
CDR3nt: TGTGCCAGCTCACCACAAGTGGTAGCGCTCTACAATGAGCAGTTCTTC

j_gene: TRBJ2-2
v_gene: TRBV5-4
abundance: .
d_gene: .
CDR3aa: CASSLRGIGELFF
CDR3nt: TGTGCCAGCAGCTTACGGGGGATCGGGGAGCTGTTTTTT

j_gene: TRBJ1-3
v_gene: TRBV9
abundance: .
d_gene: .
CDR3aa: CASSVLSGNTIYF
CDR3nt: TGTGCCAGCAGCGTATTGAGTGGAAACACCATATATTTT

j_gene: TRBJ2-3
v_gene: TRBV11-2
abundance: .
d_gene: .
CDR3aa: CASSSRLETDTQYF
CDR3nt: TGTGCCAGCAGCTCGAGACTAGAAACAGATACGCAGTATTTT

j_gene: TRBJ2-7
v_gene: TRBV6-1
abundance: .
d_gene: .
CDR3aa: CASSEGGDLYEQYF
CDR3nt: TGTGCCAGCAGTGAAGGAGGGGACTTATACGAGCAGTACTTC

j_gene: TRBJ2-1
v_gene: TRBV6-2/TRBV6-3
abundance: .
d_gene: .
CDR3aa: CASSQGGREQFF
CDR3nt: TGTGCCAGCAGCCAGGGGGGGCGGGAGCAGTTCTTC

j_gene: TRBJ2-3
v_gene: TRBV28
abundance: once
d_gene: TRBD1
CDR3aa: CASTPSGGRTDTQYF
CDR3nt: TGTGCCAGCACCCCATCAGGGGGCCGCACAGATACGCAGTATTTT

j_gene: TRBJ1-1
v_gene: TRBV12-3/TRBV12-4
abundance: .
d_gene: .
CDR3aa: CASSETLNTEAFF
CDR3nt: TGTGCCAGCTCAGAGACTTTGAACACTGAAGCTTTCTTT

j_gene: TRBJ1-5
v_gene: TRBV5-1
abundance: few
d_gene: TRBD1
CDR3aa: CASSTTGEVGQPQHF
CDR3nt: TGCGCCAGCAGCACGACAGGGGAGGTCGGTCAGCCCCAGCATTTT

j_gene: TRBJ2-1
v_gene: TRBV5-1
abundance: few
d_gene: TRBD1
CDR3aa: CASSLANRGSNNEQFF
CDR3nt: TGCGCCAGCAGCTTGGCCAACAGGGGTTCAAACAATGAGCAGTTCTTC

j_gene: TRBJ2-1
v_gene: TRBV7-7
abundance: few
d_gene: TRBD1
CDR3aa: CASSQDRDNEQFF
CDR3nt: TGTGCTAGCAGCCAGGACAGGGACAATGAGCAGTTCTTC